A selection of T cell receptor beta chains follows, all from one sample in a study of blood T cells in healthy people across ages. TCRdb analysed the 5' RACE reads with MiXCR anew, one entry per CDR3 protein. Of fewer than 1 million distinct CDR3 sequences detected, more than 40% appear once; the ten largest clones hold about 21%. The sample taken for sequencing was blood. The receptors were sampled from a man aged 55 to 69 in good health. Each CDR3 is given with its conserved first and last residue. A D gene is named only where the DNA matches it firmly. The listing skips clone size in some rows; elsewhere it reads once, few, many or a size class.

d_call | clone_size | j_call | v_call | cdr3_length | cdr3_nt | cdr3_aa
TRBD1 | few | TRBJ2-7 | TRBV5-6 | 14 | TGTGCCAGCAGGCCGGGACAGGGGGCATACGAGCAGTACTTC | CASRPGQGAYEQYF
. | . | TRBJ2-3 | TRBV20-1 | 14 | TGCAGTGCTAGGGGGAAGCGTCTCACAGATACGCAGTATTTT | CSARGKRLTDTQYF
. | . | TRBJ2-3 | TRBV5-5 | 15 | TGTGCCAGCAGCTTGGAGTTTGGCGACACAGATACGCAGTATTTT | CASSLEFGDTDTQYF
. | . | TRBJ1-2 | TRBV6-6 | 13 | TGTGCCAGCATCGAGGGGGGGTACTATGGCTACACCTTC | CASIEGGYYGYTF
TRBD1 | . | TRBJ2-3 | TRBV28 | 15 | TGTGCCTCCCACAGGGGGCGCCTAAACACAGATACGCAGTATTTT | CASHRGRLNTDTQYF
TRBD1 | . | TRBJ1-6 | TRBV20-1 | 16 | TGCAGTGCTAGACTGATGGTCAGGGGGTATAATTCACCCCTCCACTTT | CSARLMVRGYNSPLHF
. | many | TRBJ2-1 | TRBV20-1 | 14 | TGCAGTGCCCCTGAGGGGGGATCCACCGGGGAGCAGTTCTTC | CSAPEGGSTGEQFF
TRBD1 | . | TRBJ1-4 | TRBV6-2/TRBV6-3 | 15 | TGTGCCAGCAGAGATGGGACAGCGGCTAATGAAAAACTGTTTTTT | CASRDGTAANEKLFF
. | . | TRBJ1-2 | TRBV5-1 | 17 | TGCGCCAGCAGCTTGTCCTCCGGCAGAGGGACCTTCTATGGCTACACCTTC | CASSLSSGRGTFYGYTF
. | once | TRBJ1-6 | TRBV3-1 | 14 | TGTGCCAGCAGCCAAGAGGCCACGAGGTCACCCCTCCACTTT | CASSQEATRSPLHF
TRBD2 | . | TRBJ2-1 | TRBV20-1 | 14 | TGCAGTGCTCCATTGCGAGCGGGGGGGCTTGAGCAGTTCTTC | CSAPLRAGGLEQFF
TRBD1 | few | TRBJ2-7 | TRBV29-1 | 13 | TGCAGCGTTTTACCCTGGACAGGGGGAGAGCAGTACTTC | CSVLPWTGGEQYF
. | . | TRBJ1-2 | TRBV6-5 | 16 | TGTGCCAGCAGTTACTTAGACCGGCAAGGACGCTATGGCTACACCTTC | CASSYLDRQGRYGYTF
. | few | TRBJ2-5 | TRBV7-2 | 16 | TGTGCCAGCAGCCCCGGCGGGTCGCGCGTGATAGTGACCCAGTACTTC | CASSPGGSRVIVTQYF
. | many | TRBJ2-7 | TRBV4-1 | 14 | TGCGCCAGCAGCCCCACCAGGCAGGGCAACGAGCAGTACTTC | CASSPTRQGNEQYF
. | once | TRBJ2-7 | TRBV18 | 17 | TGTGCCAGCTCACTATGGGCAGGGGGGTCTAAGCAGGACGAGCAGTACTTC | CASSLWAGGSKQDEQYF
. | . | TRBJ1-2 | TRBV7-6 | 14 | TGTGCCAGCAGCTTAACGTTGTCGGGGGATGGCTACACCTTC | CASSLTLSGDGYTF
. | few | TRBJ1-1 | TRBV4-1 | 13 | TGCGCCAGCAGCGATACAGGGTTGGGCGAAGCTTTCTTT | CASSDTGLGEAFF
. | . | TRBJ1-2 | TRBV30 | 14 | TGTGCCTGGAGTGCGACGTCGAGAGGCTATGGCTACACCTTC | CAWSATSRGYGYTF
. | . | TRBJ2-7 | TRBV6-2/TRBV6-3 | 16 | TGTGCCAGCAATTCCGGATCGGGGTTTCGGTGGGACGAGCAGTACTTC | CASNSGSGFRWDEQYF
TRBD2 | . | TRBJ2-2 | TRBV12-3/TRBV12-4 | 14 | TGTGCCAGCAATGTCCGGGGGGACACCGGGGAGCTGTTTTTT | CASNVRGDTGELFF
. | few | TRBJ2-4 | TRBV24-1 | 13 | TGTGCCACGCCCAGCCTAGCCAAAAACATTCAGTACTTC | CATPSLAKNIQYF
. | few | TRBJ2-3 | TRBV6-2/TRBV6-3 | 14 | TGTGCCAGCACTCAGGGTGGGAGCACAGATACGCAGTATTTT | CASTQGGSTDTQYF
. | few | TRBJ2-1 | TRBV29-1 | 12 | TGCAGCGCTGGGGGTGCCTACAATGAGCAGTTCTTC | CSAGGAYNEQFF
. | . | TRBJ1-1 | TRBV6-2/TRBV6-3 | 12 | TGTGCCAGCGGGGATCGGTTGCCTGGAGCTTTCTTT | CASGDRLPGAFF
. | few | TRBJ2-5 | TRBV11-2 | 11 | TGTGCCAGCAGCGATTGGGAAGAGCAGTACTTC | CASSDWEEQYF
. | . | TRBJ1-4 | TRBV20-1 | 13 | TGCAGTGCTAGGTTATCAACTAATGAAAAACTGTTTTTT | CSARLSTNEKLFF
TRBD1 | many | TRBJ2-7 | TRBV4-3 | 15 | TGCGCCAGCAGCCGAGGACAGGGTGGAGGCTACGAGCAGTACTTC | CASSRGQGGGYEQYF
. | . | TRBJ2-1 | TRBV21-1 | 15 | TGTGCCAGCAGCTCGACAGGGCGGACCTACAATGAGCAGTTCTTC | CASSSTGRTYNEQFF
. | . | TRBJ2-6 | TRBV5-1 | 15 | TGCGCCAGCAGCACAGGCCACTCTGGGGCCAACGTCCTGACTTTC | CASSTGHSGANVLTF
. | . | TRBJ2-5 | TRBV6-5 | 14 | TGTGCCAGCAGTTATGGTAGATTCCAAGAGACCCAGTACTTC | CASSYGRFQETQYF
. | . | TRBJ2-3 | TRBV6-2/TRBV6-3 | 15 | TGTGCCAGCAGTTACGGGGGGATTTCCACAGATACGCAGTATTTT | CASSYGGISTDTQYF
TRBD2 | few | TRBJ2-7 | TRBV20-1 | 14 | TGCAGTGCTCGTAGCGGGGGGGCCGTCAGCGAGCAGTACTTC | CSARSGGAVSEQYF
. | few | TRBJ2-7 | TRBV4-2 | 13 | TGTGCCAGCAGCCAAGAGCGGGGAGGCGAGCAGTACTTC | CASSQERGGEQYF
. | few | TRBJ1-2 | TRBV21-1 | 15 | TGTGCCAGCATTGGACGCTCGGGACACAACTATGGCTACACCTTC | CASIGRSGHNYGYTF
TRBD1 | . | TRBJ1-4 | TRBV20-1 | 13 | TGCAGTGCCCCGGACCAGGGGGGAGCAAAACTGTTTTTT | CSAPDQGGAKLFF
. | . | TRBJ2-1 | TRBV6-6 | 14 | TGTGCCAGCAGTTACGCGATAGGGAGCGGTGAGCAGTTCTTC | CASSYAIGSGEQFF
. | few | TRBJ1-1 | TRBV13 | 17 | TGTGCCAGCAGCTCCCCCGGGGGGGGGGCGCATACCACTGAAGCTTTCTTT | CASSSPGGGAHTTEAFF
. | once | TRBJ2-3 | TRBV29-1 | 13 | TGCAGCGTTGACAAGGGAGCGATAGATACGCAGTATTTT | CSVDKGAIDTQYF
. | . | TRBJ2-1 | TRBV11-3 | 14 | TGTGCCAGCAGCCGCCACCGGGCGTCCAATGAGCAGTTCTTC | CASSRHRASNEQFF
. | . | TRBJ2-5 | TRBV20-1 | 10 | TGCAGTGCCGTCCTAGGGACCCAGTACTTC | CSAVLGTQYF
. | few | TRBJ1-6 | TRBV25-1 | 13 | TGTGCCAGCAGTCCCCAGAGCAATTCACCCCTCCACTTT | CASSPQSNSPLHF
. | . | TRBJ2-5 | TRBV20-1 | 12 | TGCAGCTCGAGGCAGCCTCAAGAGACCCAGTACTTC | CSSRQPQETQYF
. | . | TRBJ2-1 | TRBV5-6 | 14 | TGTGCCAGCAGCTTGCGGCGGCCGTACAATGAGCAGTTCTTC | CASSLRRPYNEQFF